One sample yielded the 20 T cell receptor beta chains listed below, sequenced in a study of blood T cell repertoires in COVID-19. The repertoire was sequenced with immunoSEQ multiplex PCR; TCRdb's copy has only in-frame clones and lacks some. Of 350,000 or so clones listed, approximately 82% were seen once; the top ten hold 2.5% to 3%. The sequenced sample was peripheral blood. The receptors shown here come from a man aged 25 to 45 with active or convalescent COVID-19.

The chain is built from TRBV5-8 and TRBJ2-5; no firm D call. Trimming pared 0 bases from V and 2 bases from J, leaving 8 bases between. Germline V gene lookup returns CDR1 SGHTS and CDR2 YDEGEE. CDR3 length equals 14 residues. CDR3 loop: CASSLGASQETQYF. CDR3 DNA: TGTGCCAGCAGCTTGGGGGCTTCTCAAGAGACCCAGTACTTC.

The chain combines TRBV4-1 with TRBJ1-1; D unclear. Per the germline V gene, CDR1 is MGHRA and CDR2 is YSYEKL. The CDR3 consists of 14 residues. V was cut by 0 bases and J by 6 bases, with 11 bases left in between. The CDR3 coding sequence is TGCGCCAGCAGCCAAGATACGAGGGCCCCTGAAGCTTTCTTT. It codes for CASSQDTRAPEAFF.

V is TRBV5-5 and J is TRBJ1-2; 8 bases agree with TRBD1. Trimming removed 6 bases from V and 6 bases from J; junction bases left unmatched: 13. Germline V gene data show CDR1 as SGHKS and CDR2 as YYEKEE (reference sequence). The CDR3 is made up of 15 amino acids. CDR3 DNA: TGTGCCAGCACCTTTCGGACAGGGCCTAAGAATGGCTACACCTTC. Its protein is CASTFRTGPKNGYTF.

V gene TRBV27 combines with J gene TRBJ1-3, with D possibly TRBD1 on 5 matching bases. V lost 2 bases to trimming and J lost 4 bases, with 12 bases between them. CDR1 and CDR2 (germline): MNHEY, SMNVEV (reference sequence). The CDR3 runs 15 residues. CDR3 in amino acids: CASSLMGGVGNTIYF. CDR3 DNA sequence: TGTGCCAGCAGTTTAATGGGGGGTGTGGGAAACACCATATATTTT.

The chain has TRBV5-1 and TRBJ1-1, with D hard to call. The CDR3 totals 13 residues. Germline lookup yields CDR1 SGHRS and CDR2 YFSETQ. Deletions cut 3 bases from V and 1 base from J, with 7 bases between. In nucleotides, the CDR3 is TGCGCCAGCAGCTCCGGGGAGAACACTGAAGCTTTCTTT. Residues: CASSSGENTEAFF.

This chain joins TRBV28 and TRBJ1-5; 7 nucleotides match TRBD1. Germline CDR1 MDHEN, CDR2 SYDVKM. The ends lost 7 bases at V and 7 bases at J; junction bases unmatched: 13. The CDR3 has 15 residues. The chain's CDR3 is CASNPLEGAGQPQHF. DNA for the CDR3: TGTGCCAGCAACCCTTTGGAGGGGGCAGGGCAGCCCCAGCATTTT.

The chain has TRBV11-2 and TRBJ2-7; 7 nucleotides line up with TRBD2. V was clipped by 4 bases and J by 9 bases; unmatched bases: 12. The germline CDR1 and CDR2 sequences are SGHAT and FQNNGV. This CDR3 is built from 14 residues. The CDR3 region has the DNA TGTGCCAGCAGCTCTTACGCCGGGACTAACCTGCAGTACTTC. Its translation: CASSSYAGTNLQYF.

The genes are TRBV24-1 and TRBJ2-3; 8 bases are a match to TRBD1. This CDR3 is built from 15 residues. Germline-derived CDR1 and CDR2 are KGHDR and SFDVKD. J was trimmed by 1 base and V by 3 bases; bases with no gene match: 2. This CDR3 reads CATSDLQGGTDTQYF. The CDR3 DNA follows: TGTGCCACCAGTGATCTACAGGGGGGCACAGATACGCAGTATTTT.

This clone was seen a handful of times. The DNA for the CDR3 is TGTGCCAGCACCGACTTAACGACTAGCGGGGGCTACGAGCAGTACTTC. This translates into CASTDLTTSGGYEQYF. V gene TRBV7-2 combines with J gene TRBJ2-7; 12 positions agree with TRBD2. The V and J ends lost 7 bases and 3 bases, in that order; junction bases with no gene match: 10. The CDR3 extends over 16 amino acids. Looked up from germline, CDR1 is SGHTA and CDR2 is FQGNSA. Looking up the rest from reference TRBV7-2 and TRBJ2-7 gives the full variable domain: GAGVSQSPSNKVTEKGKDVELRCDPISGHTALYWYRQSLGQGLEFLIYFQGNSAPDKSGLPSDRFSAERTGGSVSTLTIQRTQQEDSAVYLCASTDLTTSGGYEQYFGPGTRLTVT.

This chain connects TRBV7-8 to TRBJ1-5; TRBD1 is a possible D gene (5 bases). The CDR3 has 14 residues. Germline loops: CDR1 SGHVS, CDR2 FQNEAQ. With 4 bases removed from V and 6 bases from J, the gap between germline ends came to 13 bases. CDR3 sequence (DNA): TGTGCCAGCAGCTCCGTCAGGGTGGGTCAGCCCCAGCATTTT. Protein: CASSSVRVGQPQHF. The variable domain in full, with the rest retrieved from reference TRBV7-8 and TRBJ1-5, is GAGVSQSPRYKVAKRGQDVALRCDPISGHVSLFWYQQALGQGPEFLTYFQNEAQLDKSGLPSDRFFAERPEGSVSTLKIQRTQQEDSAVYLCASSSVRVGQPQHFGDGTRLSIL.

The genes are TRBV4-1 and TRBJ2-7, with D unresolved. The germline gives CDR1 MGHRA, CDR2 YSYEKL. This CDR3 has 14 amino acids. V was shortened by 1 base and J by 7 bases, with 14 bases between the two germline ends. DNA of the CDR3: TGCGCCAGCAGCCAAGTACCTGCGTCCCGGGAGCAGTACTTC. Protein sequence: CASSQVPASREQYF.

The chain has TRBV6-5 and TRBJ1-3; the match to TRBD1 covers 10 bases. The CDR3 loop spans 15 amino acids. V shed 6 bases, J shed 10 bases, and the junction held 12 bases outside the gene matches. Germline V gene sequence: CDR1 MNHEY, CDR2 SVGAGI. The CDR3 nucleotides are TGTGCCAGCAGCGTAAAGGGACAGGGGCTCGGGACCATATATTTT. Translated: CASSVKGQGLGTIYF.

CDR3 loop: CASSLRVGRARNEQFF. In nucleotides, the CDR3 is TGTGCCAGCAGCTTACGTGTCGGGAGGGCCCGCAATGAGCAGTTCTTC. J is TRBJ2-1 and V is TRBV7-9; 8 bases fit TRBD2. The CDR3 runs to 16 residues. The germline CDR1 and CDR2 sequences are SEHNR and FQNEAQ (reference sequence). Trimming took 2 bases from V and 6 from J; bases not matched to a gene: 9.

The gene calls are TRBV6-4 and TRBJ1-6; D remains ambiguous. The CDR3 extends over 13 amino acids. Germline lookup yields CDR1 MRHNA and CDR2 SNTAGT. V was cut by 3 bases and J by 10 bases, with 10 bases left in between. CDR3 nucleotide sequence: TGTGCCAGCAGTGAATATTTGGGCTCACCCCTCCACTTT. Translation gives CASSEYLGSPLHF.

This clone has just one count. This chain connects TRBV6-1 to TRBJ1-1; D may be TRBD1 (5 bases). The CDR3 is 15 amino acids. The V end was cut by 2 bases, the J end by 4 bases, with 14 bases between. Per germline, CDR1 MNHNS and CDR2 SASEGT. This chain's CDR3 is CASSELTGVFTEAFF. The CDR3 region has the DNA TGTGCCAGCAGTGAACTAACAGGCGTATTCACTGAAGCTTTCTTT.

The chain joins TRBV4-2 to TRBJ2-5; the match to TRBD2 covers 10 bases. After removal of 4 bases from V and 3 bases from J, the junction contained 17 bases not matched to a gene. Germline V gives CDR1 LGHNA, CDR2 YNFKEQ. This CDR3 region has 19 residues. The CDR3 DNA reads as TGTGCCAGCAGCCGATCACCCTTGATTAGCGGGGGGCTTGAAGAGACCCAGTACTTC. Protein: CASSRSPLISGGLEETQYF.

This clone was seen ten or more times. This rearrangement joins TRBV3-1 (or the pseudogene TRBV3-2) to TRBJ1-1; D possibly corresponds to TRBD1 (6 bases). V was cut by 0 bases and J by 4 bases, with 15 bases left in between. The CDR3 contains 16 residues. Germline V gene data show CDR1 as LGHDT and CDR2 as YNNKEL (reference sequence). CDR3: CASSQEGWGGGTEAFF. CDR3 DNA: TGTGCCAGCAGCCAAGAAGGTTGGGGAGGGGGCACTGAAGCTTTCTTT.

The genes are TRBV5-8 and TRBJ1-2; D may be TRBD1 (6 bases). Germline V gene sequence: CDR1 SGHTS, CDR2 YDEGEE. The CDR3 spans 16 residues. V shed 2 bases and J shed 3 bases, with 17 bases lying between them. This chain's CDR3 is CASSFDLQGAYYGYTF. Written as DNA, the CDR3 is TGTGCCAGCAGCTTCGACCTACAGGGTGCTTACTATGGCTACACCTTC.

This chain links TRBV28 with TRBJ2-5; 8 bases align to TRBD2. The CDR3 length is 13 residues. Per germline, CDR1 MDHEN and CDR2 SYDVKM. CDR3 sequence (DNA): TGTGCGTGGAAGCGGGGGAACCAAGAGACCCAGTACTTC. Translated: CAWKRGNQETQYF.

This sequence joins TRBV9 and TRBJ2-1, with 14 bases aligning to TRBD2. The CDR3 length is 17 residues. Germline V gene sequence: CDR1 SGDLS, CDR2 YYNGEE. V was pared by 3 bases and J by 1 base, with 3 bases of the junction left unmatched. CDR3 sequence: CASSGRTSGRSYNEQFF. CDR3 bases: TGTGCCAGCAGCGGGCGGACTAGCGGGAGGTCCTACAATGAGCAGTTCTTC.